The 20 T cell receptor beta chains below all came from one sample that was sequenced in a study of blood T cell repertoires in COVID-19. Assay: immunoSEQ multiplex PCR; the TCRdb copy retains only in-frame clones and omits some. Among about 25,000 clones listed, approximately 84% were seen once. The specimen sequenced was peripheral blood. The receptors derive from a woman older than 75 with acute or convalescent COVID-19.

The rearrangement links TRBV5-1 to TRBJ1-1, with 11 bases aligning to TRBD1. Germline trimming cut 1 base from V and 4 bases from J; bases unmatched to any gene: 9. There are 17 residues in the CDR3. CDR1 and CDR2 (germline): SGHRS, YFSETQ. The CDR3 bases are TGCGCCAGCAGCTTGCGGACAGGGGGCCCGGGAGGCACTGAAGCTTTCTTT. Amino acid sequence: CASSLRTGGPGGTEAFF.

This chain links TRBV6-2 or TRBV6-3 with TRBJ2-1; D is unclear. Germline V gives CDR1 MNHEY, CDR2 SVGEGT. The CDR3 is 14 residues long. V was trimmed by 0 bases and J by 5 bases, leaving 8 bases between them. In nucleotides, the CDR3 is TGTGCCAGCAGTTACTCCGTCAGTAACAATGAGCAGTTCTTC. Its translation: CASSYSVSNNEQFF.

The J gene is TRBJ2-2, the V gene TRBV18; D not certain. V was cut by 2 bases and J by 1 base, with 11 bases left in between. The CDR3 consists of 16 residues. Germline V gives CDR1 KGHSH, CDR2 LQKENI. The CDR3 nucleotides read TGTGCCAGCTCACCATCCGTCGCGCAGAACACCGGGGAGCTGTTTTTT. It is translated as CASSPSVAQNTGELFF.

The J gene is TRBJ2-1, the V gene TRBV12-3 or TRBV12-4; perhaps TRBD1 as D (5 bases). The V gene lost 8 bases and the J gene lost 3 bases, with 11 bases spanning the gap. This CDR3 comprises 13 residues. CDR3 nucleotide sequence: TGTGCCAGCGAACCAGGGTTCTACAATGAGCAGTTCTTC. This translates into CASEPGFYNEQFF.

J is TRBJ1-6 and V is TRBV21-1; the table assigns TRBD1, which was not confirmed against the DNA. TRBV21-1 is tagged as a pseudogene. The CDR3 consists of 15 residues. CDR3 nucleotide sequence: TGTGCCAGCAGCAAAGTGAGGCAGGGCAGATCACCCCTCCACTTT. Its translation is CASSKVRQGRSPLHF.

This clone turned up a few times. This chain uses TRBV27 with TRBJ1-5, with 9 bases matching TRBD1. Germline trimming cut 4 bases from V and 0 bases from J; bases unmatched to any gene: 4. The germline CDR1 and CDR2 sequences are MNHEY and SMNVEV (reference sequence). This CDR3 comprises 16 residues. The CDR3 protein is CASSSPGQGSNQPQHF. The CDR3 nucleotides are TGTGCCAGCAGTTCTCCGGGACAGGGTAGCAATCAGCCCCAGCATTTT.

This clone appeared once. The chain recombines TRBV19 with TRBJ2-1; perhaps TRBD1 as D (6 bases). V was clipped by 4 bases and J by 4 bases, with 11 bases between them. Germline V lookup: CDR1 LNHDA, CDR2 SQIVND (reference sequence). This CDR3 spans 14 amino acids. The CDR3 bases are TGTGCCAGTAGTAACAGGGTTGGGTACAATGAGCAGTTCTTC. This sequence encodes CASSNRVGYNEQFF. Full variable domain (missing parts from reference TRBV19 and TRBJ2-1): DGGITQSPKYLFRKEGQNVTLSCEQNLNHDAMYWYRQDPGQGLRLIYYSQIVNDFQKGDIAEGYSVSREKKESFPLTVTSAQKNPTAFYLCASSNRVGYNEQFFGPGTRLTVL.

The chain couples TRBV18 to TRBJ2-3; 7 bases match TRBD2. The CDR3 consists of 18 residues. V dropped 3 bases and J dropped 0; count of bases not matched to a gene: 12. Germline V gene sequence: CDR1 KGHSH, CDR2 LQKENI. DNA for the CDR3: TGTGCCAGCTCACCTTATATCTCCGGGGGGACTAGCACAGATACGCAGTATTTT. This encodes CASSPYISGGTSTDTQYF.

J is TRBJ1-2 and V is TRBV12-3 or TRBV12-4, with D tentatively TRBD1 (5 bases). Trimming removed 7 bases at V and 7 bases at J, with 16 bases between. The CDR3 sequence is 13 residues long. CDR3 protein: CASTRGTPIGYTF. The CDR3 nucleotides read TGTGCCAGCACTCGCGGGACCCCCATTGGCTACACCTTC.

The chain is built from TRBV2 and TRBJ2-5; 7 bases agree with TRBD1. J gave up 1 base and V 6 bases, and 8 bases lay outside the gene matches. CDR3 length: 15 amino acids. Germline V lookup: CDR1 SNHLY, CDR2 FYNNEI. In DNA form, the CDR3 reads TGTGCCAGCAGGGCGATCGGGACAGCCCAAGAGACCCAGTACTTC. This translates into CASRAIGTAQETQYF.

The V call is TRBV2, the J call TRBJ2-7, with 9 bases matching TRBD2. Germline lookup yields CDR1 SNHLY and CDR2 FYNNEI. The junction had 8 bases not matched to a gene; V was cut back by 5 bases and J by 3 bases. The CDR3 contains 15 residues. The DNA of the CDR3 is TGTGCCAGCAGTCCTAAGCGGGAGGACGGCTACGAGCAGTACTTC. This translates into CASSPKREDGYEQYF.

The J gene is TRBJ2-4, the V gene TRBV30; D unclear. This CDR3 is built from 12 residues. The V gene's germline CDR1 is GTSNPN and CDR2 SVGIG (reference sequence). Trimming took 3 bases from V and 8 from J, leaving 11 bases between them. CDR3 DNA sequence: TGTGCCTGGAGGGAGCTGGGTGACATTCAGTACTTC. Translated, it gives CAWRELGDIQYF.

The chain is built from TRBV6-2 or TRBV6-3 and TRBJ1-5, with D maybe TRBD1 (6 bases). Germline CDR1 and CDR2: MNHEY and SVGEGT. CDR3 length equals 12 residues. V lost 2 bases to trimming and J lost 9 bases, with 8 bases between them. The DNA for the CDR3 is TGTGCCAGCAGTTACGGGACAAGGCCCCAGCATTTT. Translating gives CASSYGTRPQHF.

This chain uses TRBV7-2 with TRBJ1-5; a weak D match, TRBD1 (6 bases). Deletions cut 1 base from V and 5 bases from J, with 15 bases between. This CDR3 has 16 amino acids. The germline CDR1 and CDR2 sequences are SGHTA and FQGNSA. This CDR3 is CASSLDPGAGHQPQHF. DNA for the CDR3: TGTGCCAGCAGCTTAGATCCAGGGGCGGGTCATCAGCCCCAGCATTTT.

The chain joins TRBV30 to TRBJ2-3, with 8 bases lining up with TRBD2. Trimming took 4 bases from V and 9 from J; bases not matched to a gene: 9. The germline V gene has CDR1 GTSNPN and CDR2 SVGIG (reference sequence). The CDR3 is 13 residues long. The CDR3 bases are TGTGCCTGGAACGCCGGGGGGGCCAAAACGCAGTATTTT. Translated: CAWNAGGAKTQYF.

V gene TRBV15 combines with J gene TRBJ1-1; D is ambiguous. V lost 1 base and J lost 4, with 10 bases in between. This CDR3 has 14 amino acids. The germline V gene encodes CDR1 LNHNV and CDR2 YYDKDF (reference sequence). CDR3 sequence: CATSRGIPITEAFF. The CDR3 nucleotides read TGTGCCACCAGCAGAGGTATCCCTATCACTGAAGCTTTCTTT.

The chain's CDR3 is CASGAIGRSEKLFF. The CDR3 DNA reads as TGTGCCAGCGGCGCTATTGGGCGCAGTGAAAAACTGTTTTTT. V gene TRBV4-2 combines with J gene TRBJ1-4; D not resolved. The CDR3 spans 14 residues. With 8 bases removed from V and 7 bases from J, the gap between germline ends came to 17 bases. Germline V gene data show CDR1 as LGHNA and CDR2 as YNFKEQ.

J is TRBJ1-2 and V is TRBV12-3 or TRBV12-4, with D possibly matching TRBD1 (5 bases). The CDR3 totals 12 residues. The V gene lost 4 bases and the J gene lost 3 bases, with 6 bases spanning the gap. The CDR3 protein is CASSSRDYGYTF. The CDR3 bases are TGTGCCAGCAGTTCCAGGGACTATGGCTACACCTTC.

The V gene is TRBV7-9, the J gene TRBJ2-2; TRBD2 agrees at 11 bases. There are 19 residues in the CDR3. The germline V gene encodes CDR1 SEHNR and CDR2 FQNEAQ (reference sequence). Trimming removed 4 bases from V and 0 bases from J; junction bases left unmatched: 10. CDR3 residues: CASSSSKLAGGTNTGELFF. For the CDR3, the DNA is TGTGCCAGCAGCTCGTCTAAGCTAGCGGGAGGAACGAACACCGGGGAGCTGTTTTTT.

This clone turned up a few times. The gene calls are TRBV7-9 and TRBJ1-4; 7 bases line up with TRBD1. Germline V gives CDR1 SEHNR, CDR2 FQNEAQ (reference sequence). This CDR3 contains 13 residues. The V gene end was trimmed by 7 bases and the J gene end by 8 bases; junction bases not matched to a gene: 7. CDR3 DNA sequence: TGTGCCAGCAAGGGACAGACGAAGGAAAAACTGTTTTTT. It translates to CASKGQTKEKLFF.